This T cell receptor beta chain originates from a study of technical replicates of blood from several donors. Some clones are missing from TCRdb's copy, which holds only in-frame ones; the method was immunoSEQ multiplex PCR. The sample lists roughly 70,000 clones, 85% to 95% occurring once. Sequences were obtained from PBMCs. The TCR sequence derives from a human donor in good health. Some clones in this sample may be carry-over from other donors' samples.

Here the CDR3 reads CASSEAGRTGLYGYTF. As DNA, the CDR3 is TGCGCCAGCAGTGAGGCCGGGCGGACAGGGCTCTATGGCTACACCTTC. The chain couples TRBV10-1 to TRBJ1-2; 8 nucleotides line up with TRBD1. J was trimmed by 4 bases and V by 2 bases; bases with no gene match: 9. Germline CDR1 WNHNN, CDR2 SYGVQD (reference sequence). This CDR3 region has 16 residues.